This T cell receptor beta chain comes out of a study of blood T cell repertoires in COVID-19. Background on the study: Acute and convalescent COVID-19 specimens originated in the United States, Italy and Spain. Sources were T cells, B-cell-depleted T cells, or PBMCs; the material itself was cDNA or gDNA.

V trimming: 6 bases; J trimming: 8 bases; junction bases outside the gene matches: 5. This CDR3 comprises 12 residues. The Seattle patients, enrolled during active infection, were followed longitudinally. This clone was observed a few times. As handled by the study authors: By means of reference gene primer amplification, nucleated cell counts were estimated. Clones were sequenced by immunoSEQ multiplex PCR, and TCRdb holds only the in-frame ones, with some missing. That table furnishes V, J and clone size, whereas the DNA furnished D and trimming. The table has about 180,000 clones, about 81% seen once.

Material for sequencing was peripheral blood. This TCR came from a woman of 80 years or more with COVID-19, enrolled during active disease. The rearrangement joins TRBV12-3 or TRBV12-4 to TRBJ1-2; 8 bases agree with TRBD1. The DNA of the CDR3 is TGTGCCAGCAGCCACAGGGACAGGGGCTACACCTTC. Translation gives CASSHRDRGYTF.